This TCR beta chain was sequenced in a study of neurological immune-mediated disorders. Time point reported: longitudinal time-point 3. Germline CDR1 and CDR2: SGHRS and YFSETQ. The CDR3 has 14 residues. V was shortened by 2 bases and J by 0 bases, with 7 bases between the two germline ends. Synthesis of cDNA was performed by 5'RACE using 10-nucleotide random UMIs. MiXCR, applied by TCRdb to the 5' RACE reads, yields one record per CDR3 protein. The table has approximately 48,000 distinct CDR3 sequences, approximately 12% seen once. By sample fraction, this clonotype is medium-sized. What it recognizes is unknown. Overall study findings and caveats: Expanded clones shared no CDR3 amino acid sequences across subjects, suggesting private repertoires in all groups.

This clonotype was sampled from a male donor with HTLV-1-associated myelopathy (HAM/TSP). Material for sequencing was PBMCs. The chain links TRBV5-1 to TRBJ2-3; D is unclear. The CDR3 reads CASSFGPSTDTQYF. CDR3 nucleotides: TGCGCCAGCAGCTTCGGACCGAGCACAGATACGCAGTATTTT.